These T cell receptor beta chains were read from a single sample in a study of T cell clones after liver transplantation. TCRdb keeps only in-frame clones here, not all; method: immunoSEQ multiplex PCR. The sample includes some 110,000 clones, around 83% seen only once; the top ten take 0.8% to 1%. The starting material was CD4+ T cells from blood, obtained before liver transplant. These receptors all stem from a human donor who received a liver transplant. Each CDR3 is given without its conserved first and last residue.

j_gene: TRBJ2-3
v_gene: TRBV10-2
len: 13
CDR3aa: ASSELGGAGHTQY

j_gene: TRBJ1-1
v_gene: TRBV4-1
len: 12
CDR3aa: ASSQVHHNTEAF

j_gene: TRBJ2-3
v_gene: TRBV5-1
len: 13
CDR3aa: ASSLDGLGTDTQY

j_gene: TRBJ1-4
v_gene: TRBV7-9
len: 13
CDR3aa: ASSLEGGVNEKLF

j_gene: TRBJ2-2
v_gene: TRBV29-1
len: 14
CDR3aa: SVPAGTGIWTGELF

j_gene: TRBJ1-2
v_gene: TRBV5-1
len: 13
CDR3aa: ASSPYREPSYGYT

j_gene: TRBJ2-5
v_gene: TRBV10-1
len: 10
CDR3aa: ASNLAGGPLY

j_gene: TRBJ2-7
v_gene: TRBV28
len: 11
CDR3aa: ASSLLGPVEQY

j_gene: TRBJ2-7
v_gene: TRBV5-1
len: 12
CDR3aa: ASSSGLAGVEQY

j_gene: TRBJ2-3
v_gene: TRBV6-1
len: 13
CDR3aa: ASGEGVSRTDTQY

j_gene: TRBJ1-2
v_gene: TRBV29-1
len: 11
CDR3aa: SVVEGGVYGYT

j_gene: TRBJ1-2
v_gene: TRBV9
len: 15
CDR3aa: ASSPDRQGGSPYGYT

j_gene: TRBJ1-2
v_gene: TRBV27
len: 12
CDR3aa: ASSFSQGRFGYT

j_gene: TRBJ1-2
v_gene: TRBV6-6
len: 14
CDR3aa: ASTSRGGQTNYGYT

j_gene: TRBJ2-2
v_gene: TRBV15
len: 14
CDR3aa: ATSRERAGVTGELF

j_gene: TRBJ2-7
v_gene: TRBV5-4
len: 13
CDR3aa: ASSATGTRYYEQY

j_gene: TRBJ2-5
v_gene: TRBV12-5
len: 12
CDR3aa: ASGTSGSGETQY

j_gene: TRBJ1-2
v_gene: TRBV4-2
len: 11
CDR3aa: ASSQEETEGYT

j_gene: TRBJ2-3
v_gene: TRBV4-1
len: 19
CDR3aa: ASSLTGGRGASGVLTDTQY

j_gene: TRBJ2-2
v_gene: TRBV11-3
len: 14
CDR3aa: ASSLNPNANTGELF